This entry lists 28 T cell receptor beta chains sequenced from one sample in a study of blood T cell repertoires in COVID-19. Assay: immunoSEQ multiplex PCR; the TCRdb copy retains only in-frame clones and omits some. The data show under 250,000 clones, 82% seen once. The source material was peripheral blood. The receptors come from an elderly woman with acute or convalescent COVID-19.

The gene calls are TRBV11-2 and TRBJ1-6, with TRBD1 matching over 8 bases. This CDR3 is built from 18 residues. V was pared by 4 bases and J by 7 bases, with 15 bases of the junction left unmatched. Germline V CDR1 and CDR2: SGHAT, FQNNGV. CDR3 sequence (DNA): TGTGCCAGCAGCTCCGGGACAGGAAGGTGGGGCCCAAATTCACCCCTCCACTTT. This sequence encodes CASSSGTGRWGPNSPLHF. Together with reference TRBV11-2 and TRBJ1-6, the CDR3 gives the full variable domain: EAGVAQSPRYKIIEKRQSVAFWCNPISGHATLYWYQQILGQGPKLLIQFQNNGVVDDSQLPKDRFSAERLKGVDSTLKIQPAKLEDSAVYLCASSSGTGRWGPNSPLHFGNGTRLTVT.

This clone has just a few counts. V usage is TRBV7-9 and J usage is TRBJ1-3, with 8 positions matching TRBD1. The J segment lost 0 bases and the V segment lost 3 bases, leaving 4 bases of the junction unmatched. The germline CDR1 and CDR2 sequences are SEHNR and FQNEAQ (reference sequence). The CDR3 contains 16 residues. The CDR3 DNA reads as TGTGCCAGCAGCTTGTCACAGGGGGTCTCTGGAAACACCATATATTTT. Translation: CASSLSQGVSGNTIYF.

The chain employs TRBV19 and TRBJ2-1, with D hard to call. CDR3 length equals 14 residues. Trimming stripped 5 bases from V and 5 bases from J, with 13 bases between. Germline lookup yields CDR1 LNHDA and CDR2 SQIVND (reference sequence). This CDR3 is CASSFYRTDNEQFF. CDR3 coding DNA: TGTGCCAGTAGTTTCTACCGTACAGACAATGAGCAGTTCTTC.

This chain links TRBV29-1 with TRBJ2-3; a weak D match, TRBD1 (5 bases). CDR3 size: 12 residues. The V gene lost 7 bases and the J gene lost 1 base, with 9 bases spanning the gap. Per the germline V gene, CDR1 is SQVTM and CDR2 is ANQGSEA. The CDR3 protein is CSGLQGTDTQYF. CDR3 DNA sequence: TGCAGCGGGTTACAGGGCACAGATACGCAGTATTTT.

The chain joins TRBV7-8 to TRBJ2-5, with D hard to call. Germline-derived CDR1 and CDR2 are SGHVS and FQNEAQ. Trimming took off 2 bases at V and 5 bases at J, with 15 bases between the two ends. CDR3 length: 15 amino acids. DNA of the CDR3: TGTGCCAGCAGCTTAATGCCGCTCCTGCGGGAGACCCAGTACTTC. It encodes CASSLMPLLRETQYF.

This chain joins TRBV5-4 and TRBJ2-1; D may be TRBD1 (6 bases). The CDR3 length is 15 residues. The germline V gene has CDR1 SGHNT and CDR2 YYREEE (reference sequence). Trimming pared 4 bases from V and 3 bases from J, leaving 14 bases between. The CDR3 nucleotides are TGTGCCAGCAGCCCCTCCGCGGACAGCTACAATGAGCAGTTCTTC. Translation gives CASSPSADSYNEQFF.

This chain joins TRBV6-6 and TRBJ2-5, with TRBD2 matching over 10 bases. Germline V gives CDR1 MNHNY, CDR2 SVGAGI (reference sequence). With 10 bases clipped from V and 5 bases from J, the junction kept 7 bases outside the gene matches. The CDR3 has 13 residues. Here the CDR3 reads CATRTSGGETQYF. The CDR3 region has the DNA TGTGCCACTCGGACTAGCGGCGGGGAGACCCAGTACTTC.

The V gene is TRBV6-4, the J gene TRBJ1-1, with a possible D match to TRBD1 (5 bases). With 4 bases removed from V and 4 bases from J, the gap between germline ends came to 13 bases. CDR3 length equals 14 residues. CDR1 and CDR2 from the germline V gene are MRHNA and SNTAGT. CDR3 in DNA: TGTGCCAGCAGTGCTTCGGGGGGGGGCACTGAAGCTTTCTTT. Its translation: CASSASGGGTEAFF.

This chain's CDR3 is CASSSPAGLQETQYF. The CDR3 DNA reads TGCGCCAGCAGCTCCCCCGCAGGGTTACAAGAGACCCAGTACTTC. The chain has TRBV5-1 and TRBJ2-5, with D maybe TRBD1 (5 bases). Trimming pared 3 bases from V and 2 bases from J, leaving 14 bases between. From germline, CDR1 is SGHRS and CDR2 YFSETQ. The CDR3 is made up of 15 amino acids. The variable domain in full, with the rest retrieved from reference TRBV5-1 and TRBJ2-5, is KAGVTQTPRYLIKTRGQQVTLSCSPISGHRSVSWYQQTPGQGLQFLFEYFSETQRNKGNFPGRFSGRQFSNSRSEMNVSTLELGDSALYLCASSSPAGLQETQYFGPGTRLLVL.

This chain joins TRBV5-5 and TRBJ1-6; possible D gene TRBD1, 6 bases. V was cut by 3 bases and J by 4 bases, with 14 bases left in between. The germline V gene encodes CDR1 SGHKS and CDR2 YYEKEE (reference sequence). The CDR3 runs to 16 residues. CDR3 residues: CASSSNQGQYNSPLHF. In DNA form, the CDR3 reads TGTGCCAGCAGCTCGAACCAGGGACAATATAATTCACCCCTCCACTTT. Based on the CDR3 plus reference TRBV5-5 and TRBJ1-6, the full variable domain is DAGVTQSPTHLIKTRGQQVTLRCSPISGHKSVSWYQQVLGQGPQFIFQYYEKEERGRGNFPDRFSARQFPNYSSELNVNALLLGDSALYLCASSSNQGQYNSPLHFGNGTRLTVT.

This sequence joins TRBV5-1 and TRBJ2-3; TRBD2 aligns across 8 bases. The CDR3 runs to 16 residues. The V gene end was trimmed by 0 bases and the J gene end by 1 base; junction bases not matched to a gene: 4. Looked up from germline, CDR1 is SGHRS and CDR2 is YFSETQ. CDR3 loop: CASSLDGSGGTDTQYF. The CDR3 region has the DNA TGCGCCAGCAGCTTGGATGGTAGCGGGGGCACAGATACGCAGTATTTT. Supplemented by reference TRBV5-1 and TRBJ2-3, the full variable domain reads KAGVTQTPRYLIKTRGQQVTLSCSPISGHRSVSWYQQTPGQGLQFLFEYFSETQRNKGNFPGRFSGRQFSNSRSEMNVSTLELGDSALYLCASSLDGSGGTDTQYFGPGTRLTVL.

J is TRBJ2-7 and V is TRBV19; possible D gene TRBD1, 6 bases. The CDR3 runs to 16 residues. Germline CDR1 reads LNHDA; CDR2 reads SQIVND (reference sequence). Trimming shortened V by 6 bases and J by 3 bases, and 21 bases separated the two germline ends. In DNA, the CDR3 is TGTGCCAGTAGCTCTGGAGGTAGGACAGCAAACTACGAGCAGTACTTC. Amino acid sequence: CASSSGGRTANYEQYF.

The chain recombines TRBV2 with TRBJ1-1; D ambiguous. Germline values: CDR1 SNHLY, CDR2 FYNNEI. V was clipped by 6 bases and J by 7 bases, with 9 bases between them. This CDR3 spans 11 amino acids. The CDR3 DNA sequence: TGTGCCAGCAGCTACAGTCTTGAAGCTTTCTTT. Translation: CASSYSLEAFF.

Only one count was recorded for this clone. This chain connects TRBV5-6 to TRBJ2-7, with 8 bases identical to TRBD1. There are 14 residues in the CDR3. From germline, CDR1 is SGHDT and CDR2 YYEEEE. V trimming: 0 bases; J trimming: 12 bases; junction bases outside the gene matches: 11. CDR3 loop: CASSLAGQANTGYF. DNA for the CDR3: TGTGCCAGCAGCTTGGCGGGACAGGCTAATACAGGGTACTTC. The complete variable domain, with remaining parts taken from reference TRBV5-6 and TRBJ2-7, reads DAGVTQSPTHLIKTRGQQVTLRCSPKSGHDTVSWYQQALGQGPQFIFQYYEEEERQRGNFPDRFSGHQFPNYSSELNVNALLLGDSALYLCASSLAGQANTGYFGPGTRLTVT.

This clone was counted a single time. The V call is TRBV6-1, the J call TRBJ1-2; D gene unclear. Trimming stripped 0 bases from V and 4 bases from J, with 15 bases between. The CDR3 is 16 amino acids. Germline assignment: CDR1 MNHNS and CDR2 SASEGT. For the CDR3, the DNA is TGTGCCAGCAGTGAAGCTCTTGCCAGCTCGGGCTATGGCTACACCTTC. Its protein is CASSEALASSGYGYTF.

In DNA form, the CDR3 reads TGTGCCAGCAGCTTAGCCTCGGAGGGGGCATGGTATGGCTACACCTTC. Translation gives CASSLASEGAWYGYTF. This chain joins TRBV7-2 and TRBJ1-2; 7 bases align to TRBD1. V lost 0 bases, J lost 5 bases, and 9 bases stayed unmatched. Per the germline V gene, CDR1 is SGHTA and CDR2 is FQGNSA. CDR3 length equals 16 residues.

The V gene is TRBV6-4, the J gene TRBJ2-1; TRBD2 matches at 10 bases. CDR3 length: 14 amino acids. Germline lookup yields CDR1 MRHNA and CDR2 SNTAGT. J gave up 10 bases and V 6 bases, and 9 bases lay outside the gene matches. This chain's CDR3 is CASSASGGAKEQFF. The DNA of the CDR3 is TGTGCCAGCAGCGCGAGCGGGGGGGCCAAGGAGCAGTTCTTC.

The chain is built from TRBV7-9 and TRBJ1-2; TRBD1 agrees at 8 bases. Per germline, CDR1 SEHNR and CDR2 FQNEAQ (reference sequence). V dropped 4 bases and J dropped 8; count of bases not matched to a gene: 3. CDR3 length: 12 amino acids. Here the CDR3 reads CASSSGGPGYTF. CDR3 bases: TGTGCCAGCAGCTCAGGGGGCCCGGGCTACACCTTC. Filled out from reference TRBV7-9 and TRBJ1-2, the complete variable domain reads DTGVSQNPRHKITKRGQNVTFRCDPISEHNRLYWYRQTLGQGPEFLTYFQNEAQLEKSRLLSDRFSAERPKGSFSTLEIQRTEQGDSAMYLCASSSGGPGYTFGSGTRLTVV.

This clone was seen a handful of times. The gene calls are TRBV9 and TRBJ2-7, with D perhaps matching TRBD2 (6 bases). Trimming shortened V by 4 bases and J by 7 bases, and 18 bases separated the two germline ends. The CDR3 spans 14 residues. Germline lookup yields CDR1 SGDLS and CDR2 YYNGEE. This chain's CDR3 is CASSPFGGAEEQYF. Written as DNA, the CDR3 is TGTGCCAGCAGCCCTTTCGGGGGAGCGGAAGAGCAGTACTTC.

This clone was recorded a few times. The rearrangement joins TRBV9 to TRBJ2-1; 7 nucleotides align to TRBD1. Germline CDR1 is SGDLS and CDR2 is YYNGEE. The CDR3 loop spans 13 amino acids. The junction had 8 bases not matched to a gene; V was cut back by 3 bases and J by 11 bases. CDR3 residues: CASSGPNRGKQFF. The CDR3 nucleotides are TGTGCCAGCAGCGGCCCCAACAGGGGTAAGCAGTTCTTC.

This clone was observed a handful of times. The chain employs TRBV7-2 and TRBJ1-6; 7 bases align to TRBD1. CDR3 length equals 15 residues. The V and J ends lost 3 bases and 5 bases, in that order; junction bases with no gene match: 4. The germline CDR1 and CDR2 sequences are SGHTA and FQGNSA. The CDR3 DNA is TGTGCCAGCAGCTTTTACAGGGGAGATAATTCACCCCTCCACTTT. As protein: CASSFYRGDNSPLHF.

This clone showed up just once. The rearrangement uses TRBV7-2 and TRBJ2-3, with D tentatively TRBD2 (5 bases). Germline V gene sequence: CDR1 SGHTA, CDR2 FQGNSA. The CDR3 contains 15 residues. Trimming stripped 5 bases from V and 0 bases from J, with 12 bases between. This CDR3 is CASSRRGRSTDTQYF. The CDR3 nucleotides read TGTGCCAGCAGCCGGAGAGGGCGGAGCACAGATACGCAGTATTTT.

The rearrangement joins TRBV5-3 to TRBJ2-5; 10 nucleotides match TRBD1. TRBV5-3 is annotated as an ORF whose role is uncertain. Trimming at V came to 4 bases and at J to 2 bases, leaving 8 bases not matched to a gene. This CDR3 spans 16 amino acids. CDR3 protein: CARSLRQGAAQETQYF. The DNA of the CDR3 is TGTGCCAGAAGCCTCCGACAGGGGGCAGCTCAAGAGACCCAGTACTTC.

The J gene is TRBJ1-3, the V gene TRBV19; D call uncertain. Germline CDR1 and CDR2: LNHDA and SQIVND (reference sequence). V lost 4 bases and J 2 bases, leaving 6 bases between the germline ends. The CDR3 is 13 amino acids. CDR3 residues: CASSTGAGNTIYF. In DNA form, the CDR3 reads TGTGCCAGTAGTACCGGGGCTGGAAACACCATATATTTT. Combining the CDR3 with reference TRBV19 and TRBJ1-3 gives the whole variable domain DGGITQSPKYLFRKEGQNVTLSCEQNLNHDAMYWYRQDPGQGLRLIYYSQIVNDFQKGDIAEGYSVSREKKESFPLTVTSAQKNPTAFYLCASSTGAGNTIYFGEGSWLTVV.

The rearrangement links TRBV7-3 to TRBJ2-2, with 7 bases that match TRBD2. This CDR3 comprises 14 residues. In germline, CDR1 is SGHTA, CDR2 FQGTGA. The V and J ends lost 8 bases and 4 bases, in that order; junction bases with no gene match: 7. The CDR3 reads CASSRDYITGELFF. In DNA, the CDR3 is TGTGCCAGCTCTCGGGACTATATCACCGGGGAGCTGTTTTTT.

The chain employs TRBV5-4 and TRBJ2-2, with a tentative D call TRBD2 (6 bases). Trimming took 3 bases from V and 5 from J, leaving 11 bases between them. Looked up from germline, CDR1 is SGHNT and CDR2 is YYREEE (reference sequence). This CDR3 is built from 14 residues. Written as DNA, the CDR3 is TGTGCCAGCAGCTCCAAGCTAGCGACCGGGGAGCTGTTTTTT. Protein product: CASSSKLATGELFF.

V is TRBV2 and J is TRBJ1-1; 8 nucleotides align to TRBD1. CDR3 size: 13 residues. Germline assignment: CDR1 SNHLY and CDR2 FYNNEI. CDR3 bases: TGTGCGGTCCAGGGGGCGCGAGGTCCTGAAGCTTTCTTT. Translating gives CAVQGARGPEAFF.

The V and J genes are TRBV7-6 and TRBJ2-2, with unresolved D. V gave up 3 bases and J gave up 1 base, with 9 bases separating them. The CDR3 has 15 amino acids. Germline assignment: CDR1 SGHVS and CDR2 FNYEAQ. CDR3 sequence reads: CASSLSLLNTGELFF. In DNA form, the CDR3 reads TGTGCCAGCAGCTTGAGCCTTTTGAACACCGGGGAGCTGTTTTTT.